These 22 T cell receptor beta chains were all obtained from the same sample, sequenced in a study of blood T cells in healthy people across ages. The authors ran a second PCR of 7 to 11 cycles using a sample-barcoded 5' primer and a J-beta primer mix. TCRdb passed the 5' RACE reads through MiXCR, listing each CDR3 protein once. The top ten clones hold roughly 23% of a sample with approximately 2,000,000 distinct CDR3 sequences, 35% to 50% of them seen once. The sequencing input was blood. These receptors all stem from a human donor in good health.

This clonotype was counted once. The rearrangement uses TRBV5-1 and TRBJ2-1; D tentatively fits TRBD1 or TRBD2 (7 bases each). Germline V gene lookup returns CDR1 SGHRS and CDR2 YFSETQ. CDR3 length: 17 amino acids. Trimming left V 4 bases short and J 6 bases short, with 23 bases between. CDR3 in amino acids: CASSLLLSGGGGNEQFF. For the CDR3, the DNA is TGCGCCAGCAGCCTGCTACTTTCAGGGGGGGGCGGCAATGAGCAGTTCTTC.

This clonotype turned up a few times. The chain employs TRBV5-5 and TRBJ2-7; D is possibly TRBD1 (5 bases). V lost 0 bases, J lost 2 bases, and 6 bases lay in between. The CDR3 consists of 13 residues. Germline V gene lookup returns CDR1 SGHKS and CDR2 YYEKEE (reference sequence). The CDR3 sequence: CASSLEDTYEQYF. DNA of the CDR3: TGTGCCAGCAGCTTGGAGGACACCTACGAGCAGTACTTC.

This chain links TRBV5-1 with TRBJ2-5; 8 positions match TRBD2. This CDR3 contains 16 residues. The ends lost 3 bases at V and 5 bases at J; junction bases unmatched: 12. Germline V gene sequence: CDR1 SGHRS, CDR2 YFSETQ. The CDR3 nucleotides are TGCGCCAGCAGCTCCGGACGACTAGCGAAGTCGGAGACCCAGTACTTC. Encoded protein: CASSSGRLAKSETQYF.

V is TRBV10-3 and J is TRBJ2-1; no reliable D call. Trimming took off 0 bases at V and 7 bases at J, with 10 bases between the two ends. Per the germline V gene, CDR1 is ENHRY and CDR2 is SYGVKD. The CDR3 runs to 14 residues. Here the CDR3 reads CAISESVRLNEQFF. CDR3 nucleotides: TGTGCCATCAGTGAGTCAGTCAGATTGAATGAGCAGTTCTTC.

This clonotype was detected only a few times. The chain recombines TRBV4-2 with TRBJ2-1, with 10 bases aligning to TRBD2. The germline CDR1 and CDR2 sequences are LGHNA and YNFKEQ. CDR3 length: 15 residues. The J segment lost 8 bases and the V segment lost 4 bases, leaving 8 bases of the junction unmatched. CDR3 in DNA: TGTGCCAGCAGCCTCTCAGCGGGGGGGCCCTATGAGCAGTTCTTC. Residues: CASSLSAGGPYEQFF.

Only a few counts were recorded for this clonotype. The rearrangement links TRBV28 to TRBJ2-1; 12 nucleotides match TRBD2. The germline V gene encodes CDR1 MDHEN and CDR2 SYDVKM. CDR3 length: 16 amino acids. Germline trimming cut 6 bases from V and 5 bases from J; bases unmatched to any gene: 8. CDR3 bases: TGTGCCAGCAGCAAGTCGACTAGCGGGGGCCACAATGAGCAGTTCTTC. This sequence encodes CASSKSTSGGHNEQFF.

A few counts support this clonotype. The chain is built from TRBV6-5 and TRBJ2-7; 9 bases align to TRBD1. Germline CDR1 MNHEY, CDR2 SVGAGI. The CDR3 consists of 14 residues. V was pared by 7 bases and J by 6 bases, with 10 bases of the junction left unmatched. The CDR3 spells CASTLTGGAGEQYF. The CDR3 DNA follows: TGTGCCAGCACCCTTACAGGGGGCGCGGGCGAGCAGTACTTC.

The chain joins TRBV12-3 or TRBV12-4 to TRBJ1-1; a possible D gene is TRBD1 (5 bases). The V gene lost 2 bases and the J gene lost 8 bases, with 9 bases spanning the gap. This CDR3 region has 12 residues. The CDR3 loop is CASSLRTPEAFF. The DNA of the CDR3 is TGTGCCAGCAGTTTACGGACACCCGAAGCTTTCTTT.

V is TRBV12-5 and J is TRBJ2-1, with D possibly matching TRBD2 (5 bases). V lost 9 bases, J lost 5 bases, and 26 bases lay in between. This CDR3 is built from 17 residues. Germline CDR1 and CDR2: LGHNT and FRNRAP. CDR3 sequence: CARPNANPGRVNNEQFF. The DNA for the CDR3 is TGTGCTAGGCCGAACGCAAACCCGGGAAGGGTCAACAATGAGCAGTTCTTC.

This clonotype was seen a few times. The chain has TRBV10-3 and TRBJ1-2, with no clear D. Germline V lookup: CDR1 ENHRY, CDR2 SYGVKD. The CDR3 contains 13 residues. V was shortened by 4 bases and J by 4 bases, with 10 bases between the two germline ends. The CDR3, as DNA: TGTGCCATCAGTGGCGACTTAACCTATGGCTACACCTTC. Translation gives CAISGDLTYGYTF.

This clonotype has a handful of counts. The rearrangement joins TRBV10-3 to TRBJ2-1; TRBD2 matches at 11 bases. Germline assignment: CDR1 ENHRY and CDR2 SYGVKD. The CDR3 covers 17 residues. V lost 0 bases and J lost 5; bases outside the gene matches: 6. The DNA for the CDR3 is TGTGCCATCAGTGAGTCGTCTAGCGGGGGGATTAACAATGAGCAGTTCTTC. It is translated as CAISESSSGGINNEQFF.

The J gene is TRBJ2-4, the V gene TRBV25-1; 10 bases are shared with TRBD1. The J call is in doubt because the DNA end fits TRBJ2-7 better. The germline V gene has CDR1 MGHDK and CDR2 SYGVNS. The CDR3 runs 14 residues. In nucleotides, the CDR3 is TGTGCCAGCAGTCCTAGGGGACAGGGGCACGAGCAGTACTTC. It codes for CASSPRGQGHEQYF.

This chain uses TRBV21-1 with TRBJ1-2; TRBD1, the D gene given by the table, was not confirmed from the DNA. TRBV21-1 is a pseudogene locus. The CDR3 spans 14 residues. CDR3 DNA: TGTGCCAGCGGAGGAGCAGGGGGGTTAGTTGGCTACACCTTC. Protein product: CASGGAGGLVGYTF.

The chain uses TRBV14 and TRBJ2-1, with a possible D match to TRBD1 (5 bases). This CDR3 is 14 amino acids long. Trimming left V 2 bases short and J 3 bases short, with 8 bases between. CDR1 is SGHDN, CDR2 FVKESK, per germline. CDR3: CASSQWGDYNEQFF. CDR3 nucleotides: TGTGCCAGCAGCCAATGGGGCGACTACAATGAGCAGTTCTTC.

The J gene is TRBJ1-5, the V gene TRBV20-1, with D possibly being TRBD1 (6 bases). Germline lookup yields CDR1 DFQATT and CDR2 SNEGSKA (reference sequence). CDR3 length: 15 amino acids. V was trimmed by 0 bases and J by 1 base, leaving 10 bases between them. The CDR3 sequence is CSARDSGQSNQPQHF. CDR3 DNA sequence: TGCAGTGCTAGAGATTCAGGACAGAGCAATCAGCCCCAGCATTTT.

This clonotype came up a few times. The chain recombines TRBV10-3 with TRBJ2-1; 10 positions match TRBD1. Trimming removed 6 bases from V and 7 bases from J; junction bases left unmatched: 6. This CDR3 comprises 14 residues. CDR1 and CDR2 (germline): ENHRY, SYGVKD. This chain's CDR3 is CAIRDDRGLNEQFF. As DNA, the CDR3 is TGTGCCATCAGGGATGACAGGGGGCTTAATGAGCAGTTCTTC.

This chain uses TRBV7-9 with TRBJ2-5; D tentatively fits TRBD1 or TRBD2 (6 bases each). The germline CDR1 and CDR2 sequences are SEHNR and FQNEAQ (reference sequence). The CDR3 is 15 residues long. The V end was cut by 5 bases, the J end by 5 bases, with 18 bases between. The CDR3 DNA follows: TGTGCCAGCAGCCCTGGGGGGCAGGCTAGGGAGACCCAGTACTTC. As protein: CASSPGGQARETQYF. The full variable domain, rest sourced from reference TRBV7-9 and TRBJ2-5, is DTGVSQNPRHKITKRGQNVTFRCDPISEHNRLYWYRQTLGQGPEFLTYFQNEAQLEKSRLLSDRFSAERPKGSFSTLEIQRTEQGDSAMYLCASSPGGQARETQYFGPGTRLLVL.

This clonotype occurred a few times. The chain has TRBV7-9 and TRBJ1-2; D is ambiguous. The germline V gene has CDR1 SEHNR and CDR2 FQNEAQ (reference sequence). Trimming stripped 3 bases from V and 0 bases from J, with 14 bases between. The CDR3 consists of 16 residues. The CDR3 DNA is TGTGCCAGCAGCTTTTGGCTGGAGGGAGCTAACTATGGCTACACCTTC. Translating gives CASSFWLEGANYGYTF.

The rearrangement links TRBV27 to TRBJ1-1; 7 bases match TRBD1. Per germline, CDR1 MNHEY and CDR2 SMNVEV (reference sequence). The CDR3 length is 13 residues. V trimming: 2 bases; J trimming: 8 bases; junction bases outside the gene matches: 5. For the CDR3, the DNA is TGTGCCAGCAGTTTAGTAGAGGGACAGGAAGCTTTCTTT. Its translation: CASSLVEGQEAFF.

The chain couples TRBV7-9 to TRBJ1-2; D gene uncertain. Trimming stripped 2 bases from V and 6 bases from J, with 16 bases between. This CDR3 region has 15 residues. The germline V gene encodes CDR1 SEHNR and CDR2 FQNEAQ (reference sequence). CDR3 in DNA: TGTGCCAGCAGCTTATCGGGGTCGAAGGAGGATGGCTACACCTTC. Amino acid sequence: CASSLSGSKEDGYTF.

This clonotype was counted a few times. The chain couples TRBV7-2 to TRBJ1-1; a weak D match, TRBD1 (5 bases). The germline CDR1 and CDR2 sequences are SGHTA and FQGNSA. The CDR3 contains 12 residues. Trimming removed 5 bases at V and 7 bases at J, with 11 bases between. CDR3 sequence: CASSLVTVEAFF. The CDR3 nucleotides are TGTGCCAGCAGCCTAGTGACAGTTGAAGCTTTCTTT.

This chain connects TRBV20-1 to TRBJ1-6, with 10 nucleotides matching TRBD1. Germline assignment: CDR1 DFQATT and CDR2 SNEGSKA (reference sequence). The J segment lost 0 bases and the V segment lost 1 base, leaving 6 bases of the junction unmatched. The CDR3 consists of 18 residues. CDR3 in DNA: TGCAGTGCTAGAGTTGGGACAGGGGCGAGCTCCTATAATTCACCCCTCCACTTT. Its translation is CSARVGTGASSYNSPLHF.